Following are 13 T cell receptor beta chains from one sample sequenced in a study of cytomegalovirus exposure and HLA in healthy donors. Researchers ran the PCR with 60 Vbeta and 13 Jbeta primers. Clones were read by immunoSEQ multiplex PCR, and TCRdb kept only the in-frame ones, dropping some. This sample has over 70,000 clones, with about 80% found just once. The sequenced sample consisted of PBMCs. These receptors were collected from a man between 45 and 60 years old in good health and CMV-seropositive.

The chain has TRBV7-2 and TRBJ2-7; 11 bases agree with TRBD2. CDR1 is SGHTA and CDR2 is FQGNSA in the germline V gene. This CDR3 comprises 15 residues. Trimming took 2 bases from V and 3 from J; bases not matched to a gene: 3. CDR3 in DNA: TGTGCCAGCAGCTTAAGACTAGCGGGACGCTACGAGCAGTACTTC. The encoded protein is CASSLRLAGRYEQYF.

The chain employs TRBV19 and TRBJ2-7, with a weak D call TRBD2 (6 bases). This CDR3 has 16 amino acids. The V end lost 3 bases, the J end lost 0 bases, and 15 bases lay between the germline ends. CDR1 is LNHDA and CDR2 is SQIVND in the germline V gene (reference sequence). The CDR3 sequence: CASSMGGLSSSYEQYF. For the CDR3, the DNA is TGTGCCAGTAGTATGGGGGGACTCTCGAGCTCCTACGAGCAGTACTTC.

This chain links TRBV4-1 with TRBJ2-7; D remains ambiguous. Germline assignment: CDR1 MGHRA and CDR2 YSYEKL. V lost 5 bases, J lost 0 bases, and 14 bases lay in between. This CDR3 is 15 amino acids long. The CDR3 loop reads CASSTTSARSYEQYF. Here the CDR3 DNA reads TGCGCCAGCAGCACCACAAGTGCTCGCTCCTACGAGCAGTACTTC.

The V call is TRBV7-2, the J call TRBJ1-2, with TRBD1 matching over 10 bases. CDR1 and CDR2 from the germline V gene are SGHTA and FQGNSA. The CDR3 is 15 amino acids. The V and J ends lost 2 bases and 4 bases, in that order; junction bases with no gene match: 4. CDR3 DNA sequence: TGTGCCAGCAGCTTACGACAGGGGGCCCTCTATGGCTACACCTTC. It is translated as CASSLRQGALYGYTF.

With respect to this clone: One junction end does not reproduce the germline sequence, and a read error may be involved. The J gene is TRBJ2-5, the V gene TRBV29-1; 8 bases map to TRBD2. Germline CDR1 and CDR2: SQVTM and ANQGSEA. CDR3 length: 11 residues. Written as DNA, the CDR3 is TGCAGCGCGGGGGGGTCCTACGAGCAGCACTTC. It translates to CSAGGSYEQHF.

This clone was detected only once. The chain has TRBV7-9 and TRBJ2-3; 7 nucleotides match TRBD2. The CDR3 is 15 amino acids. After removal of 4 bases from V and 2 bases from J, the junction contained 6 bases not matched to a gene. Germline V lookup: CDR1 SEHNR, CDR2 FQNEAQ (reference sequence). CDR3: CASSSPAGFTDTQYF. The CDR3 DNA sequence: TGTGCCAGCAGCTCCCCAGCGGGGTTCACAGATACGCAGTATTTT. The entire variable domain, with the rest obtained from reference TRBV7-9 and TRBJ2-3, is as follows: DTGVSQNPRHKITKRGQNVTFRCDPISEHNRLYWYRQTLGQGPEFLTYFQNEAQLEKSRLLSDRFSAERPKGSFSTLEIQRTEQGDSAMYLCASSSPAGFTDTQYFGPGTRLTVL.

The genes are TRBV7-9 and TRBJ2-1; 11 bases map to TRBD2. Germline lookup yields CDR1 SEHNR and CDR2 FQNEAQ (reference sequence). Trimming took 5 bases from V and 9 from J; bases not matched to a gene: 6. The CDR3 has 14 residues. CDR3 nucleotide sequence: TGTGCCAGCAGCGCAGGGACTAGCGGCGGTGAGCAGTTCTTC. It translates to CASSAGTSGGEQFF.

V and J are TRBV5-1 and TRBJ2-1; D uncertain. Trimming stripped 0 bases from V and 6 bases from J, with 13 bases between. Germline loops: CDR1 SGHRS, CDR2 YFSETQ. The CDR3 has 15 amino acids. CDR3 protein: CASSLVLSAPNEQFF. The DNA of the CDR3 is TGCGCCAGCAGCTTGGTGCTATCTGCGCCCAATGAGCAGTTCTTC.

This chain uses TRBV19 with TRBJ2-7; D perhaps matches TRBD2 (5 bases). Germline-derived CDR1 and CDR2 are LNHDA and SQIVND (reference sequence). CDR3 length equals 13 residues. Trimming pared 0 bases from V and 4 bases from J, leaving 7 bases between. This CDR3 reads CASSIDEGYEQYF. The CDR3 DNA reads as TGTGCCAGTAGTATAGACGAGGGTTACGAGCAGTACTTC.

The CDR3 is CASSRLYGQGSYEQYF. CDR3 nucleotide sequence: TGTGCCAGTAGTAGACTGTACGGACAGGGATCCTACGAGCAGTACTTC. The J gene is TRBJ2-7, the V gene TRBV19, with 8 positions matching TRBD1. CDR1 is LNHDA, CDR2 SQIVND, per germline (reference sequence). V lost 4 bases, J lost 1 base, and 9 bases stayed unmatched. This CDR3 is 16 amino acids long.

V usage is TRBV5-6 and J usage is TRBJ1-2; D is perhaps TRBD1 (6 bases). V shed 2 bases and J shed 6 bases, with 8 bases lying between them. The CDR3 consists of 12 residues. Germline V CDR1 and CDR2: SGHDT, YYEEEE. The CDR3 reads CASSFGGNGYTF. CDR3 DNA: TGTGCCAGCAGCTTTGGGGGCAATGGCTACACCTTC.

V usage is TRBV7-9 and J usage is TRBJ2-7, with a tentative D call TRBD1 (6 bases). The CDR3 runs 15 residues. The V gene's germline CDR1 is SEHNR and CDR2 FQNEAQ (reference sequence). The ends were cut back, 1 base at V and 0 bases at J, with 10 bases in the middle. The CDR3 DNA reads TGTGCCAGCAGCTTAGACAGGGTCACCTCCTACGAGCAGTACTTC. It translates to CASSLDRVTSYEQYF.

This rearrangement joins TRBV5-1 to TRBJ2-1, with D hard to call. Looked up from germline, CDR1 is SGHRS and CDR2 is YFSETQ. This CDR3 has 14 residues. Trimming removed 2 bases at V and 6 bases at J, with 12 bases between. This CDR3 is CASSFEAAVNEQFF. Here the CDR3 DNA reads TGCGCCAGCAGCTTTGAGGCGGCGGTCAATGAGCAGTTCTTC. The variable domain in full, with the rest retrieved from reference TRBV5-1 and TRBJ2-1, is KAGVTQTPRYLIKTRGQQVTLSCSPISGHRSVSWYQQTPGQGLQFLFEYFSETQRNKGNFPGRFSGRQFSNSRSEMNVSTLELGDSALYLCASSFEAAVNEQFFGPGTRLTVL.